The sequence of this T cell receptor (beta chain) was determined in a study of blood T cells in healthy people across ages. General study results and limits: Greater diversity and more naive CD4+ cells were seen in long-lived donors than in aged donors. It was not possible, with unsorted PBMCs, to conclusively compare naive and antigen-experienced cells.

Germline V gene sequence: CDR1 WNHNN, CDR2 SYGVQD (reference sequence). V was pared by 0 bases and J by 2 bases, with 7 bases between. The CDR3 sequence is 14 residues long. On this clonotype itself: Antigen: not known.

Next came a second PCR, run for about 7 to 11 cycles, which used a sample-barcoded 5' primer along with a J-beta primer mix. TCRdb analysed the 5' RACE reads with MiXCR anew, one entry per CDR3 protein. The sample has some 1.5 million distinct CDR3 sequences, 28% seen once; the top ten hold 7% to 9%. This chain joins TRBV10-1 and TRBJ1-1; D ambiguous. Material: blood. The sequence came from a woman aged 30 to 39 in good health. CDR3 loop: CASSESMGNTEAFF. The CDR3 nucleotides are TGCGCCAGCAGTGAGTCTATGGGCAACACTGAAGCTTTCTTT.